This entry lists 26 T cell receptor beta chains sequenced from one sample in a study of T cell responses to AZD1222 COVID-19 vaccine. The method was immunoSEQ multiplex PCR; TCRdb's version includes in-frame clones alone and lacks a portion of them. In the table there are 140,000 to 150,000 clones, approximately 94% of which are singletons. The sequences come from peripheral blood, collected on day 0 of AZD1222 vaccination. The receptors come from an adult in good health.

The gene calls are TRBV14 and TRBJ2-1; the D gene could be TRBD1 or TRBD2 (5 bases each). Trimming pared 1 base from V and 3 bases from J, leaving 16 bases between. The CDR3 spans 17 residues. Per the germline V gene, CDR1 is SGHDN and CDR2 is FVKESK. The CDR3 nucleotides read TGTGCCAGCAGCCAAGGGACGGGGCCAAAGATCTACAATGAGCAGTTCTTC. Translated: CASSQGTGPKIYNEQFF.

The J gene is TRBJ2-7, the V gene TRBV4-1, with 8 bases fitting TRBD1. Germline lookup yields CDR1 MGHRA and CDR2 YSYEKL. CDR3 length: 15 amino acids. The J segment lost 3 bases and the V segment lost 3 bases, leaving 7 bases of the junction unmatched. The CDR3 is CASSQMQGASYEQYF. CDR3 DNA sequence: TGCGCCAGCAGCCAGATGCAGGGGGCTAGCTACGAGCAGTACTTC.

The V and J genes are TRBV2 and TRBJ1-6, with unresolved D. CDR3 size: 12 residues. Germline V lookup: CDR1 SNHLY, CDR2 FYNNEI. Trimming removed 2 bases from V and 8 bases from J, with 4 bases in between. CDR3 DNA: TGTGCCAGCAGTGAATCGCATTCACCCCTCCACTTT. Translating it yields CASSESHSPLHF.

V is TRBV10-3 and J is TRBJ1-5; D remains ambiguous. Trimming stripped 0 bases from V and 9 bases from J, with 15 bases between. The CDR3 is 15 residues long. Looked up from germline, CDR1 is ENHRY and CDR2 is SYGVKD. The CDR3 here is CAISESLLLYRPQHF. In DNA, the CDR3 is TGTGCCATCAGTGAGTCTCTCCTTCTTTATCGGCCCCAGCATTTT.

This chain joins TRBV5-1 and TRBJ2-3; the D is unclear. This CDR3 is 14 amino acids long. Germline CDR1 and CDR2: SGHRS and YFSETQ. V lost 7 bases, J lost 1 base, and 13 bases lay in between. This CDR3 reads CASCPFWRTDTQYF. The CDR3 bases are TGCGCCAGCTGTCCCTTCTGGCGCACAGATACGCAGTATTTT.

The V gene is TRBV29-1, the J gene TRBJ1-2, with D perhaps matching TRBD1 (5 bases). V lost 5 bases and J 2 bases, leaving 15 bases between the germline ends. The CDR3 is made up of 14 amino acids. Germline loops: CDR1 SQVTM, CDR2 ANQGSEA. The chain's CDR3 is CSVQRQSRNYGYTF. The CDR3, as DNA: TGCAGCGTTCAACGACAGAGTAGGAACTATGGCTACACCTTC.

V usage is TRBV19 and J usage is TRBJ1-1; perhaps TRBD1 as D (5 bases). Trimming stripped 7 bases from V and 4 bases from J, with 16 bases between. Germline V CDR1 and CDR2: LNHDA, SQIVND (reference sequence). The CDR3 is 14 residues long. CDR3 nucleotide sequence: TGTGCCAGTACGAGGGCCCTTAGGGGCACTGAAGCTTTCTTT. Its translation: CASTRALRGTEAFF.

V gene TRBV29-1 combines with J gene TRBJ2-2; D may be TRBD2 (7 bases). The CDR3 has 16 amino acids. Germline V gives CDR1 SQVTM, CDR2 ANQGSEA. Trimming stripped 7 bases from V and 5 bases from J, with 23 bases between. The CDR3, as DNA: TGCAGCGCCGCCGAACCTAGGGGGGGTCGGACCGGGGAGCTGTTTTTT. Protein product: CSAAEPRGGRTGELFF.

The chain recombines TRBV6-5 with TRBJ2-7; maybe TRBD2 (6 bases). From germline, CDR1 is MNHEY and CDR2 SVGAGI. This CDR3 spans 15 amino acids. The V end lost 0 bases, the J end lost 2 bases, and 11 bases lay between the germline ends. The CDR3 loop reads CASSYSAGGAYEQYF. DNA for the CDR3: TGTGCCAGCAGTTACTCGGCGGGCGGGGCCTACGAGCAGTACTTC.

This chain uses TRBV6-6 with TRBJ1-5, with D possibly TRBD1 on 5 matching bases. The CDR3 covers 16 residues. The germline gives CDR1 MNHNY, CDR2 SVGAGI (reference sequence). Trimming took off 5 bases at V and 0 bases at J, with 14 bases between the two ends. The CDR3 spells CASSPQGGASNQPQHF. CDR3 nucleotide sequence: TGTGCCAGCAGTCCCCAAGGAGGGGCTAGCAATCAGCCCCAGCATTTT.

The sample holds one count of this clone. V usage is TRBV5-1 and J usage is TRBJ2-1; either TRBD1 or TRBD2 may supply D (6 bases each). The germline V gene encodes CDR1 SGHRS and CDR2 YFSETQ. V was pared by 4 bases and J by 4 bases, with 15 bases between. This CDR3 spans 15 amino acids. The CDR3 bases are TGCGCCAGCAGCACCCGGAGGGGGGTATACAATGAGCAGTTCTTC. Translating gives CASSTRRGVYNEQFF.

This sequence joins TRBV7-2 and TRBJ1-6, with D perhaps TRBD1 (5 bases). The V and J ends lost 9 bases and 1 base respectively, with 10 bases between them. The CDR3 covers 14 residues. Germline CDR1 reads SGHTA; CDR2 reads FQGNSA. For the CDR3, the DNA is TGTGCCAGTAACGGGGGGTCCTATAATTCACCCCTCCACTTT. Translating it yields CASNGGSYNSPLHF.

The chain is built from TRBV7-9 and TRBJ1-2; a weak D match, TRBD1 (5 bases). The germline V and J ends were trimmed by 4 bases and 8 bases, with 17 bases remaining between them. The germline gives CDR1 SEHNR, CDR2 FQNEAQ (reference sequence). The CDR3 sequence is 14 residues long. CDR3 residues: CASSSAARAGGYTF. The CDR3 DNA reads as TGTGCCAGCAGCTCCGCGGCCAGGGCGGGAGGCTACACCTTC.

CDR3 sequence: CASSSQGSGNQPQHF. CDR3 sequence (DNA): TGTGCCAGCTCATCACAGGGTTCGGGCAATCAGCCCCAGCATTTT. The chain joins TRBV18 to TRBJ1-5; a weak D match, TRBD1 (6 bases). Trimming cost V 5 bases and J 2 bases, with 13 bases left between them. This CDR3 region has 15 residues. Germline values: CDR1 KGHSH, CDR2 LQKENI.

The V and J genes are TRBV7-6 and TRBJ2-1; D gene unclear. The CDR3 sequence is 14 residues long. CDR1 and CDR2 (germline): SGHVS, FNYEAQ. The V gene lost 5 bases and the J gene lost 5 bases, with 13 bases spanning the gap. CDR3 loop: CASSRGRLDNEQFF. The CDR3 nucleotides are TGTGCCAGCAGCCGCGGACGGCTGGACAATGAGCAGTTCTTC.

This rearrangement joins TRBV7-8 to TRBJ1-2, with D hard to call. Per germline, CDR1 SGHVS and CDR2 FQNEAQ. Trimming took 1 base from V and 5 from J, leaving 26 bases between them. The CDR3 has 19 amino acids. The CDR3 DNA reads as TGTGCCAGCAGCTTAGTTACGCCGCAGGTTGCCAGGATAGCATATGGCTACACCTTC. Its protein product is CASSLVTPQVARIAYGYTF.

The chain uses TRBV2 and TRBJ1-4; no definite D call. Between the trimmed V and J ends, which lost 7 bases and 5 bases, there was a span of 5 bases. CDR3 length equals 11 residues. The V gene's germline CDR1 is SNHLY and CDR2 FYNNEI. The CDR3 DNA is TGTGCCAGCACTCTAAATGAAAAACTGTTTTTT. It codes for CASTLNEKLFF.

The V gene is TRBV7-9, the J gene TRBJ2-7; D perhaps matches TRBD1 (6 bases). The V gene lost 4 bases and the J gene lost 12 bases, with 19 bases spanning the gap. CDR1 is SEHNR and CDR2 is FQNEAQ in the germline V gene (reference sequence). This CDR3 is built from 13 residues. The CDR3 protein is CASSWDTLLGWYF. CDR3 in DNA: TGTGCCAGCAGCTGGGACACTCTCCTGGGATGGTACTTC.

The chain uses TRBV18 and TRBJ1-4, with TRBD1 matching 8 bases. CDR3 length equals 14 residues. The trim removed 5 bases at V and 7 bases at J, leaving 6 bases unmatched. Germline CDR1 and CDR2: KGHSH and LQKENI. The CDR3 loop is CASSTTGVVEKLFF. As DNA, the CDR3 is TGTGCCAGCTCAACGACAGGGGTTGTTGAAAAACTGTTTTTT.

The gene calls are TRBV27 and TRBJ2-7, with 8 bases aligning to TRBD1. The CDR3 is 14 amino acids. Germline trimming cut 6 bases from V and 7 bases from J; bases unmatched to any gene: 11. Germline values: CDR1 MNHEY, CDR2 SMNVEV (reference sequence). CDR3 in amino acids: CASRRTGRVSEQYF. Written as DNA, the CDR3 is TGTGCCAGCAGAAGGACAGGGCGGGTGAGTGAGCAGTACTTC.

The V gene is TRBV7-9, the J gene TRBJ1-6; D not resolved. Deletions cut 5 bases from V and 7 bases from J, with 9 bases between. CDR3 length: 13 amino acids. CDR1 SEHNR and CDR2 FQNEAQ come from the germline V gene (reference sequence). In DNA, the CDR3 is TGTGCCAGCAGCCTCGAGCTGAATTCACCCCTCCACTTT. This sequence encodes CASSLELNSPLHF.

The rearrangement links TRBV2 to TRBJ1-2; no clear D gene. CDR1 and CDR2 (germline): SNHLY, FYNNEI. The CDR3 has 12 amino acids. The germline V and J ends were trimmed by 8 bases and 7 bases, with 14 bases remaining between them. The CDR3 spells CASLGTSGGYTF. The CDR3 nucleotides are TGTGCCAGCCTTGGCACGAGTGGTGGCTACACCTTC.

The chain uses TRBV5-4 and TRBJ1-2; 8 positions match TRBD1. CDR3 length equals 16 residues. The germline V gene encodes CDR1 SGHNT and CDR2 YYREEE (reference sequence). The V and J ends lost 4 bases and 8 bases, in that order; junction bases with no gene match: 16. The CDR3 here is CASSPGPGQVTGGYTF. The CDR3 DNA follows: TGTGCCAGCAGCCCAGGTCCGGGACAGGTCACTGGGGGCTACACCTTC.

In this sample, this clone turned up once. The rearrangement joins TRBV6-5 to TRBJ2-1; D unresolved. This CDR3 is built from 14 residues. The germline V and J ends were trimmed by 2 bases and 2 bases, with 7 bases remaining between them. Germline V gene data show CDR1 as MNHEY and CDR2 as SVGAGI. The CDR3 region is CASSYGVAYNEQFF. The CDR3 DNA reads TGTGCCAGCAGTTACGGGGTCGCCTACAATGAGCAGTTCTTC.

A note on this clone: A junction end diverges from the germline sequence, so it may reflect a read error. The chain links TRBV6-5 to TRBJ1-2; 9 bases map to TRBD1. The CDR3 totals 14 residues. Per germline, CDR1 MNHEY and CDR2 SVGAGI. The CDR3 bases are TGTGCCAGCAGGGCGACAGGGGGGAGTTCTATGCTCCCCTTC. Its protein is CASRATGGSSMLPF.

The V and J genes are TRBV21-1 and TRBJ2-7. TRBV21-1 is flagged as a pseudogene. The CDR3 is made up of 15 amino acids. DNA of the CDR3: TGTGCCAGCAGCACCTACTCGGGACGGTCCTACGAGCAGTACTTC. It encodes CASSTYSGRSYEQYF.